These T cell receptor beta chains were read from a single sample in a study of CD8 T cells in Susac syndrome. MiXCR, run by TCRdb on the immunoSEQ multiplex PCR reads, gives a single entry per CDR3 protein. In the table there are tens of thousands of distinct CDR3 sequences, about 96% of which are singletons. Sequencing was carried out using CD8+ T cells from PBMCs. All receptors derive from a human donor with Susac syndrome. The CDR3 runs from the conserved cysteine through the conserved F or W. The D gene is left open where the match is weak. Rows may omit the clone size; those that give it use once, few, many or a size class.

j_gene	d_gene	v_gene	abundance	CDR3aa	CDR3nt
TRBJ2-7	TRBD1	TRBV6-2/TRBV6-3	-	CASSGPRQGGISYEQYF	TGTGCCAGCAGTGGTCCGCGACAGGGGGGAATATCCTACGAGCAGTACTTC
TRBJ1-6	-	TRBV16	-	CASSQSEKGGRDSPLHF	TGTGCCAGCAGCCAATCTGAGAAAGGGGGAAGGGATTCACCCCTCCACTTT
TRBJ1-2	-	TRBV7-2	-	CASTPVQTNYGYTF	TGTGCCAGCACTCCGGTCCAGACAAACTATGGCTACACCTTC
TRBJ2-7	-	TRBV6-2/TRBV6-3	-	CASSYTDSYEQYF	TGTGCCAGCAGTTACACGGACAGTTACGAGCAGTACTTC
TRBJ2-7	-	TRBV5-4	-	CASSLRTLGGQYF	TGTGCCAGCAGCTTGAGGACTCTAGGGGGGCAGTACTTC
TRBJ2-6	-	TRBV9	-	CASSVFGITISGANVLTF	TGTGCCAGCAGCGTATTCGGAATTACGATATCTGGGGCCAACGTCCTGACTTTC
TRBJ1-6	TRBD1	TRBV4-3	-	CASSQDVSGQGNNSPLHF	TGCGCCAGCAGCCAAGATGTTTCCGGACAGGGGAATAATTCACCCCTCCACTTT
TRBJ1-2	-	TRBV6-1	-	CASSEFQVNYGYTF	TGTGCCAGCAGTGAGTTCCAGGTTAACTATGGCTACACCTTC
TRBJ2-7	-	TRBV14	few	CASSQGSLSSHEQYF	TGTGCCAGCAGCCAAGGAAGCCTTTCTTCCCACGAGCAGTACTTC
TRBJ2-5	-	TRBV5-1	-	CASSLRWQETQYF	TGCGCCAGCAGCTTGCGTTGGCAAGAGACCCAGTACTTC
TRBJ2-2	-	TRBV30	-	CAGQWVTGELFF	TGTGCCGGACAGTGGGTTACCGGGGAGCTGTTTTTT
TRBJ1-2	-	TRBV30	once	CAWSPGSRYGYTF	TGTGCCTGGAGTCCAGGGTCGCGCTATGGCTACACCTTC
TRBJ1-5	-	TRBV20-1	-	CSARDELGMGPQHF	TGCAGTGCTAGAGATGAGTTGGGAATGGGGCCCCAGCATTTT
TRBJ1-1	TRBD1	TRBV6-5	-	CASSRPGQANTEAFF	TGTGCCAGCAGTCGACCGGGACAGGCGAACACTGAAGCTTTCTTT
TRBJ2-3	TRBD2	TRBV20-1	-	CSASRLAPFSDTQYF	TGCAGTGCTAGCCGACTAGCGCCCTTCTCGGATACGCAGTATTTT
TRBJ1-2	TRBD1	TRBV30	-	CAWTTGGQGYTF	TGTGCCTGGACAACAGGGGGCCAAGGCTACACCTTC
TRBJ2-5	-	TRBV3-1	-	CASSPHEETQYF	TGTGCCAGCAGTCCTCATGAAGAGACCCAGTACTTC
TRBJ2-7	-	TRBV11-2	once	CASSQQVVAYEQYF	TGTGCCAGCAGCCAACAGGTAGTAGCCTACGAGCAGTACTTC